The TCR beta chain described here comes from a study of T cell repertoires in cytomegalovirus infection. In the study overall: Evidence of both CMV infection and a matching HLA type came from public TCR beta signatures.

From the reads, TCRdb called clonotypes with MiXCR, one entry per CDR3 protein. The sample records around 570,000 distinct CDR3 sequences, around 40% being singletons. A word on this clonotype: The antigen remains unidentified.

Germline CDR1 is MNHEY and CDR2 is SVGEGT. This CDR3 is 15 amino acids long. J gave up 5 bases and V 6 bases, and 9 bases lay outside the gene matches. This chain links TRBV6-2 or TRBV6-3 with TRBJ2-1; 8 positions match TRBD2. The receptor's source is a human donor in good health (CMV status not recorded). Some clones in this sample may be carry-over from other donors' samples. Material: cultured PBMCs, obtained from culture after CMV antigen stimulation. The CDR3 DNA follows: TGTGCCAGCAGCCCCCGGGTAGCGGGGAACAATGAGCAGTTCTTC. Its protein is CASSPRVAGNNEQFF.